This TCR beta chain originates from a study of blood T cell repertoires in COVID-19. Only in-frame clones appear in the TCRdb table, and some are missing; sequencing was by immunoSEQ multiplex PCR. The sample lists under 35,000 clones, around 83% occurring once. The length of the CDR3 is 19 residues. The ends lost 0 bases at V and 1 base at J; junction bases unmatched: 9. Germline V gene lookup returns CDR1 SGHVS and CDR2 FQNEAQ. The sequenced material came from peripheral blood. This TCR came from a human donor in a cohort sampled during active COVID-19. This chain joins TRBV7-8 and TRBJ2-2, with 9 bases identical to TRBD2. This chain's CDR3 is CASSLAGYLAGVNTGELFF. The CDR3 coding sequence is TGTGCCAGCAGCTTAGCGGGCTACTTAGCGGGGGTGAACACCGGGGAGCTGTTTTTT.